One sample yielded the 22 T cell receptor beta chains listed below, sequenced in a study of OX40 agonist ivuxolimab in advanced cancers. TCRdb's table, derived via immunoSEQ multiplex PCR, lists solely in-frame clones and lacks some. This table has tens of thousands of clones, 92% appearing once. Specimen: CD4+ or CD8+ T cells sorted from blood, collected in a trial of the OX40 agonist ivuxolimab. These receptor sequences come from an adult with an advanced solid tumor such as melanoma, head and neck, liver or kidney cancer.

This clone was detected only a few times. This chain links TRBV29-1 with TRBJ2-1, with D perhaps being TRBD1 or TRBD2 (6 bases each). Germline-derived CDR1 and CDR2 are SQVTM and ANQGSEA. This CDR3 has 12 amino acids. V lost 5 bases and J lost 7, with 12 bases in between. Here the CDR3 DNA reads TGCAGCGTTACCCGAGGGGGGAATGAGCAGTTCTTC. Its translation: CSVTRGGNEQFF.

The chain couples TRBV30 to TRBJ2-2, with 11 bases fitting TRBD2. V gave up 0 bases and J gave up 6 bases; unmatched junction bases: 3. The CDR3 covers 15 residues. Per germline, CDR1 GTSNPN and CDR2 SVGIG (reference sequence). CDR3 region: CAWSVLAGGPGELFF. CDR3 bases: TGTGCCTGGAGTGTTTTAGCGGGAGGGCCCGGGGAGCTGTTTTTT.

This chain uses TRBV6-1 with TRBJ1-1; TRBD1 matches at 9 bases. CDR1 MNHNS and CDR2 SASEGT come from the germline V gene. The trim removed 6 bases at V and 6 bases at J, leaving 8 bases unmatched. CDR3 length: 14 amino acids. CDR3 region: CASSPGTGLAEAFF. In nucleotides, the CDR3 is TGTGCCAGCAGCCCCGGGACAGGGCTGGCTGAAGCTTTCTTT.

CDR3 sequence: CASSGSSGITDTQYF. DNA for the CDR3: TGTGCCAGCAGTGGGTCTAGCGGAATCACAGATACGCAGTATTTT. The chain recombines TRBV6-6 with TRBJ2-3; TRBD2 matches 7 bases. The V and J ends lost 5 bases and 2 bases, in that order; junction bases with no gene match: 7. CDR3 length: 15 amino acids. CDR1 and CDR2 from the germline V gene are MNHNY and SVGAGI (reference sequence).

The genes are TRBV2 and TRBJ2-7; D ambiguous. The CDR3 sequence is 13 residues long. Trimming took 1 base from V and 3 from J, leaving 7 bases between them. Germline V gene sequence: CDR1 SNHLY, CDR2 FYNNEI. The CDR3 loop reads CASSEVGVYEQYF. The CDR3, as DNA: TGTGCCAGCAGTGAAGTCGGTGTCTACGAGCAGTACTTC.

V usage is TRBV4-1 and J usage is TRBJ2-5; D perhaps matches TRBD2 (5 bases). This CDR3 contains 16 residues. CDR1 and CDR2 (germline): MGHRA, YSYEKL. The V gene lost 0 bases and the J gene lost 4 bases, with 15 bases spanning the gap. The CDR3, as DNA: TGCGCCAGCAGCCAAGAGTCGGGGAGATTAGGAGAGACCCAGTACTTC. It codes for CASSQESGRLGETQYF.

The chain links TRBV5-8 to TRBJ1-4; D is unclear. The CDR3 length is 12 residues. Trimming cost V 6 bases and J 4 bases, with 7 bases left between them. Germline CDR1 reads SGHTS; CDR2 reads YDEGEE. DNA of the CDR3: TGTGCCAGCATTCTCAGTAATGAAAAACTGTTTTTT. This translates into CASILSNEKLFF. Full variable domain (outside the CDR3, taken from reference TRBV5-8 and TRBJ1-4): EAGVTQSPTHLIKTRGQQATLRCSPISGHTSVYWYQQALGLGLQFLLWYDEGEERNRGNFPPRFSGRQFPNYSSELNVNALELEDSALYLCASILSNEKLFFGSGTQLSVL.

This chain uses TRBV11-2 with TRBJ1-5; D unclear. Germline values: CDR1 SGHAT, CDR2 FQNNGV. The V gene lost 3 bases and the J gene lost 6 bases, with 9 bases spanning the gap. This CDR3 spans 13 amino acids. This chain's CDR3 is CASSLEGLQPQHF. CDR3 DNA sequence: TGTGCCAGCAGCTTGGAAGGGCTTCAGCCCCAGCATTTT. Complete variable domain (other parts from reference TRBV11-2 and TRBJ1-5): EAGVAQSPRYKIIEKRQSVAFWCNPISGHATLYWYQQILGQGPKLLIQFQNNGVVDDSQLPKDRFSAERLKGVDSTLKIQPAKLEDSAVYLCASSLEGLQPQHFGDGTRLSIL.

This sequence joins TRBV7-9 and TRBJ2-2; 7 bases are shared with TRBD2. The CDR3 is 15 amino acids. After removal of 5 bases from V and 2 bases from J, the junction contained 5 bases not matched to a gene. Germline CDR1 and CDR2: SEHNR and FQNEAQ (reference sequence). CDR3 loop: CASSHGGTNTGELFF. CDR3 nucleotides: TGTGCCAGCAGCCACGGGGGGACTAACACCGGGGAGCTGTTTTTT.

The genes are TRBV28 and TRBJ1-1; the D gene is possibly TRBD1 (6 bases). This CDR3 comprises 16 residues. With 4 bases removed from V and 0 bases from J, the gap between germline ends came to 15 bases. Germline V lookup: CDR1 MDHEN, CDR2 SYDVKM. CDR3 region: CASSSLQGHLNTEAFF. The DNA of the CDR3 is TGTGCCAGCAGTTCCCTACAGGGACACTTGAACACTGAAGCTTTCTTT.

The rearrangement joins TRBV7-9 to TRBJ2-7, with D unresolved. Trimming left V 3 bases short and J 3 bases short, with 9 bases between. The CDR3 covers 13 residues. CDR1 and CDR2 from the germline V gene are SEHNR and FQNEAQ (reference sequence). Written as DNA, the CDR3 is TGTGCCAGCAGCTTGGGGATCAGCTACGAGCAGTACGTC. It yields the protein CASSLGISYEQYV.

This sequence joins TRBV27 and TRBJ2-1, with D possibly TRBD1 on 6 matching bases. Germline CDR1 MNHEY, CDR2 SMNVEV (reference sequence). With 0 bases removed from V and 6 bases from J, the gap between germline ends came to 12 bases. This CDR3 contains 15 residues. CDR3 loop: CASSLSPVTGNEQFF. The CDR3 DNA follows: TGTGCCAGCAGTTTATCCCCCGTGACAGGCAATGAGCAGTTCTTC.

J is TRBJ2-2 and V is TRBV7-3; D gene ambiguous. The CDR3 is 12 residues long. Trimming pared 3 bases from V and 5 bases from J, leaving 4 bases between. CDR1 and CDR2 from the germline V gene are SGHTA and FQGTGA. CDR3 nucleotides: TGTGCCAGCAGCTTTGGGACCGGGGAGCTGTTTTTT. Translating it yields CASSFGTGELFF.

The chain uses TRBV25-1 and TRBJ1-2; TRBD1 aligns across 8 bases. The V segment lost 4 bases and the J segment 7 bases; nucleotides outside the gene matches: 5. The germline V gene has CDR1 MGHDK and CDR2 SYGVNS. The CDR3 consists of 13 residues. The CDR3 nucleotides read TGTGCCAGCAGTGGGGACAGGAGAGGTGGCTACACCTTC. It encodes CASSGDRRGGYTF.

Written as DNA, the CDR3 is TGTGCCAGCAGGGTTAGTGGCGGAGGAGGCACCGGGGAGCTGTTTTTT. Translated: CASRVSGGGGTGELFF. The chain carries TRBV4-2 and TRBJ2-2, with a weak D call TRBD2 (5 bases). Germline V CDR1 and CDR2: LGHNA, YNFKEQ. With 6 bases removed from V and 4 bases from J, the gap between germline ends came to 18 bases. This CDR3 is built from 16 residues.

The rearrangement joins TRBV5-6 to TRBJ1-4; D is perhaps TRBD1 (6 bases). The CDR3 is 16 amino acids. Between the trimmed V and J ends, which lost 6 bases and 6 bases, there was a span of 21 bases. Germline V gene sequence: CDR1 SGHDT, CDR2 YYEEEE. CDR3 residues: CASTPWEQGGDEKLFF. Here the CDR3 DNA reads TGTGCCAGCACCCCGTGGGAACAGGGAGGGGATGAAAAACTGTTTTTT.

This chain connects TRBV6-5 to TRBJ2-2; unclear D gene. The CDR3 extends over 14 amino acids. The germline V gene encodes CDR1 MNHEY and CDR2 SVGAGI. The germline V and J ends were trimmed by 2 bases and 2 bases, with 6 bases remaining between them. In DNA form, the CDR3 reads TGTGCCAGCAGTTACCGTCCAAACACCGGGGAGCTGTTTTTT. Translation gives CASSYRPNTGELFF.

Only a few counts were recorded for this clone. The gene calls are TRBV28 and TRBJ1-4; 7 bases agree with TRBD1. V gave up 4 bases and J gave up 10 bases; unmatched junction bases: 12. Germline CDR1 is MDHEN and CDR2 is SYDVKM. The CDR3 has 15 residues. This CDR3 is CASSSVDRVVAKLFF. Here the CDR3 DNA reads TGTGCCAGCAGTTCAGTCGACAGGGTGGTCGCAAAACTGTTTTTT.

The genes are TRBV5-1 and TRBJ2-2; no definite D call. Looked up from germline, CDR1 is SGHRS and CDR2 is YFSETQ. The V end lost 8 bases, the J end lost 5 bases, and 13 bases lay between the germline ends. The CDR3 covers 13 residues. The CDR3 loop reads CASAVAWTGELFF. CDR3 nucleotide sequence: TGCGCCAGTGCCGTGGCTTGGACCGGGGAGCTGTTTTTT.

This clone showed up just a few times. V gene TRBV15 combines with J gene TRBJ2-1; D is unresolved. Germline V gene data show CDR1 as LNHNV and CDR2 as YYDKDF (reference sequence). Trimming removed 8 bases from V and 7 bases from J, with 9 bases in between. The CDR3 sequence is 11 residues long. The CDR3 DNA reads as TGTGCCACCCTAAAGGCGAATGAGCAGTTCTTC. Translated: CATLKANEQFF.

The gene calls are TRBV6-6 and TRBJ1-1; D perhaps matches TRBD1 (6 bases). This CDR3 has 14 amino acids. Germline values: CDR1 MNHNY, CDR2 SVGAGI (reference sequence). V was shortened by 4 bases and J by 3 bases, with 12 bases between the two germline ends. The DNA for the CDR3 is TGTGCCAGCAGTTTTCACCGGACAGACACTGAAGCTTTCTTT. Translated, it gives CASSFHRTDTEAFF.

This sequence joins TRBV28 and TRBJ2-5, with D unresolved. This CDR3 is built from 14 residues. Germline V CDR1 and CDR2: MDHEN, SYDVKM. Deletions cut 4 bases from V and 5 bases from J, with 14 bases between. CDR3 nucleotide sequence: TGTGCCAGCAGTTCGGGCCTCAGTCGGGAGACCCAGTACTTC. The encoded protein is CASSSGLSRETQYF.